The 27 T cell receptor beta chains below all came from one sample that was sequenced in a study of blood T cell repertoires in COVID-19. Method: immunoSEQ multiplex PCR; TCRdb's copy keeps in-frame clones and lacks some. In the table there are about 180,000 clones, around four fifths of which are singletons. The specimen sequenced was peripheral blood. These receptors were taken from an older man with active or convalescent COVID-19.

This rearrangement joins TRBV4-1 to TRBJ2-7; D ambiguous. Trimming stripped 0 bases from V and 2 bases from J, with 5 bases between. Germline V lookup: CDR1 MGHRA, CDR2 YSYEKL. This CDR3 is 13 amino acids long. The CDR3 coding sequence is TGCGCCAGCAGCCAAGATAGAGCCTACGAGCAGTACTTC. It encodes CASSQDRAYEQYF.

The chain carries TRBV5-8 and TRBJ1-1, with D possibly being TRBD1 (5 bases). This CDR3 contains 14 residues. V was shortened by 3 bases and J by 1 base, with 10 bases between the two germline ends. Per the germline V gene, CDR1 is SGHTS and CDR2 is YDEGEE. This chain's CDR3 is CASSYLTANTEAFF. The CDR3 bases are TGTGCCAGCAGCTACCTGACAGCGAACACTGAAGCTTTCTTT.

The chain has TRBV6-2 or TRBV6-3 and TRBJ1-2; possible D gene TRBD1, 6 bases. The CDR3 length is 13 residues. V lost 2 bases to trimming and J lost 11 bases, with 15 bases between them. CDR1 MNHEY and CDR2 SVGEGT come from the germline V gene. The CDR3: CASSYDRTVRYTF. CDR3 nucleotide sequence: TGTGCCAGCAGTTACGACCGGACAGTCCGATACACCTTC.

V usage is TRBV5-4 and J usage is TRBJ2-2, with D perhaps TRBD1 (6 bases). V lost 5 bases, J lost 0 bases, and 11 bases lay in between. Germline V CDR1 and CDR2: SGHNT, YYREEE (reference sequence). The CDR3 extends over 15 amino acids. The CDR3 DNA sequence: TGTGCCAGCAGACACGGACAGACGAACACCGGGGAGCTGTTTTTT. This sequence encodes CASRHGQTNTGELFF.

The chain recombines TRBV5-1 with TRBJ2-5; tentatively, D is TRBD1 (6 bases). The V gene's germline CDR1 is SGHRS and CDR2 YFSETQ. Trimming removed 4 bases from V and 2 bases from J, with 15 bases in between. The CDR3 sequence is 15 residues long. The CDR3 loop reads CASSTSSQGQETQYF. As DNA, the CDR3 is TGCGCCAGCAGCACCAGTTCCCAGGGGCAAGAGACCCAGTACTTC. The full variable domain, in which reference TRBV5-1 and TRBJ2-5 provide the parts outside the CDR3, is KAGVTQTPRYLIKTRGQQVTLSCSPISGHRSVSWYQQTPGQGLQFLFEYFSETQRNKGNFPGRFSGRQFSNSRSEMNVSTLELGDSALYLCASSTSSQGQETQYFGPGTRLLVL.

CDR3 sequence reads: CASSQRGQTYNEQFF. For the CDR3, the DNA is TGTGCCAGCAGCCAGAGGGGACAGACTTACAATGAGCAGTTCTTC. The chain is built from TRBV3-1 (or the pseudogene TRBV3-2) and TRBJ2-1, with TRBD1 matching over 7 bases. The trim removed 3 bases at V and 4 bases at J, leaving 6 bases unmatched. The CDR3 has 15 residues. CDR1 is LGHDT and CDR2 is YNNKEL in the germline V gene (reference sequence).

The chain links TRBV6-5 to TRBJ2-7, with TRBD2 as a possible D gene (5 bases). The CDR3 has 14 residues. Trimming stripped 4 bases from V and 2 bases from J, with 12 bases between. CDR1 and CDR2 (germline): MNHEY, SVGAGI. The CDR3 protein is CASSSLFGTYEQYF. The CDR3 bases are TGTGCCAGCAGTTCCCTTTTCGGGACCTACGAGCAGTACTTC.

The rearrangement joins TRBV15 to TRBJ1-1; TRBD1 is a possible D gene (5 bases). The germline V gene has CDR1 LNHNV and CDR2 YYDKDF (reference sequence). The CDR3 runs to 14 residues. Trimming shortened V by 0 bases and J by 6 bases, and 11 bases separated the two germline ends. CDR3: CATSRDFGGAEAFF. The CDR3, as DNA: TGTGCCACCAGCAGAGATTTTGGAGGGGCTGAAGCTTTCTTT.

The chain couples TRBV5-4 to TRBJ2-2; D gene ambiguous. The V end was cut by 1 base, the J end by 2 bases, with 15 bases between. In germline, CDR1 is SGHNT, CDR2 YYREEE (reference sequence). The CDR3 is 17 residues long. The CDR3 DNA follows: TGTGCCAGCAGCTTGTTGGGTGTGAGAGGAAACACCGGGGAGCTGTTTTTT. It is translated as CASSLLGVRGNTGELFF.

The rearrangement uses TRBV7-8 and TRBJ2-7; D ambiguous. CDR3 length: 16 amino acids. Germline lookup yields CDR1 SGHVS and CDR2 FQNEAQ. The V gene lost 1 base and the J gene lost 0 bases, with 13 bases spanning the gap. The CDR3 DNA reads as TGTGCCAGCAGCTTAGGTCCCCTGCTAAGCTCCTACGAGCAGTACTTC. Translated: CASSLGPLLSSYEQYF.

CDR3 sequence reads: CALRRGPNTEAFF. The CDR3 DNA is TGTGCCCTTCGGAGGGGGCCAAACACTGAAGCTTTCTTT. The rearrangement links TRBV30 to TRBJ1-1; the match to TRBD1 covers 7 bases. CDR1 and CDR2 from the germline V gene are GTSNPN and SVGIG (reference sequence). There are 13 residues in the CDR3. Germline trimming cut 8 bases from V and 2 bases from J; bases unmatched to any gene: 8.

This chain connects TRBV19 to TRBJ1-2; D may be TRBD1 (5 bases). CDR3 size: 14 residues. Trimming left V 5 bases short and J 6 bases short, with 16 bases between. Germline assignment: CDR1 LNHDA and CDR2 SQIVND (reference sequence). The CDR3: CASSLAGMPDGYTF. As DNA, the CDR3 is TGTGCCAGTAGTCTGGCAGGGATGCCGGATGGCTACACCTTC.

The V call is TRBV20-1, the J call TRBJ1-1; TRBD1 aligns across 8 bases. The CDR3 sequence is 15 residues long. Germline V gene lookup returns CDR1 DFQATT and CDR2 SNEGSKA (reference sequence). V was clipped by 3 bases and J by 0 bases; unmatched bases: 6. CDR3 in amino acids: CSASLAGGMNTEAFF. The CDR3 DNA reads as TGCAGTGCTAGTTTGGCAGGGGGCATGAACACTGAAGCTTTCTTT.

The chain is built from TRBV6-5 and TRBJ1-1; D remains ambiguous. Germline CDR1 is MNHEY and CDR2 is SVGAGI. V lost 5 bases to trimming and J lost 3 bases, with 13 bases between them. This CDR3 comprises 14 residues. CDR3 DNA sequence: TGTGCCAGCAGTCGCCGGGTCTCCGACACTGAAGCTTTCTTT. As protein: CASSRRVSDTEAFF.

The chain joins TRBV6-2 or TRBV6-3 to TRBJ1-2; 10 bases are shared with TRBD1. The V gene's germline CDR1 is MNHEY and CDR2 SVGEGT. The length of the CDR3 is 13 residues. J lost 12 bases, V lost 6 bases, and 10 bases had no gene match. In nucleotides, the CDR3 is TGTGCCAGCAGCCGACAGGGGGCGGCTGTCGACACCTTC. Translation: CASSRQGAAVDTF.

The J gene is TRBJ1-5, the V gene TRBV27; TRBD1 matches 8 bases. The J segment lost 6 bases and the V segment lost 8 bases, leaving 6 bases of the junction unmatched. The CDR3 is 13 residues long. Germline CDR1 reads MNHEY; CDR2 reads SMNVEV (reference sequence). CDR3 sequence reads: CASGPGGRQPQHF. The CDR3 nucleotides read TGTGCCAGCGGGCCAGGGGGCCGTCAGCCCCAGCATTTT.

V is TRBV19 and J is TRBJ1-1; TRBD1 agrees at 9 bases. With V trimmed by 8 bases and J by 11 bases, 9 bases remained unmatched. CDR3 length: 12 residues. Germline loops: CDR1 LNHDA, CDR2 SQIVND (reference sequence). The CDR3: CASSDRGEDAFF. CDR3 nucleotide sequence: TGTGCCAGTTCGGACAGGGGCGAGGATGCTTTCTTT.

The chain joins TRBV7-3 to TRBJ1-2; TRBD1 matches at 7 bases. Trimming took 3 bases from V and 7 from J; bases not matched to a gene: 5. The germline V gene encodes CDR1 SGHTA and CDR2 FQGTGA. There are 13 residues in the CDR3. The CDR3: CASSFKGARGYTF. CDR3 nucleotides: TGTGCCAGCAGCTTTAAGGGGGCGCGTGGCTACACCTTC.

V gene TRBV5-1 combines with J gene TRBJ1-2, with D uncertain. Trimming removed 0 bases at V and 5 bases at J, with 14 bases between. The germline gives CDR1 SGHRS, CDR2 YFSETQ. The CDR3 has 15 residues. The CDR3 region has the DNA TGCGCCAGCAGCTTGGGATCGGAGACGTTTTATGGCTACACCTTC. As protein: CASSLGSETFYGYTF. The full variable domain, rest sourced from reference TRBV5-1 and TRBJ1-2, is KAGVTQTPRYLIKTRGQQVTLSCSPISGHRSVSWYQQTPGQGLQFLFEYFSETQRNKGNFPGRFSGRQFSNSRSEMNVSTLELGDSALYLCASSLGSETFYGYTFGSGTRLTVV.

The chain combines TRBV27 with TRBJ2-1; unclear D gene. The CDR3 runs 14 residues. CDR1 is MNHEY, CDR2 SMNVEV, per germline (reference sequence). The V and J ends lost 7 bases and 4 bases respectively, with 14 bases between them. The CDR3 here is CASNPAARYNEQFF. In nucleotides, the CDR3 is TGTGCCAGCAACCCCGCAGCTAGGTACAATGAGCAGTTCTTC.

The chain carries TRBV4-1 and TRBJ2-5; D is possibly TRBD2 (6 bases). The V end was cut by 0 bases, the J end by 5 bases, with 13 bases between. CDR1 is MGHRA and CDR2 is YSYEKL in the germline V gene. The length of the CDR3 is 15 residues. CDR3 sequence (DNA): TGCGCCAGCAGCCAAGATGGCCTAGCGATGGAGACCCAGTACTTC. Encoded protein: CASSQDGLAMETQYF.

The chain recombines TRBV12-3 or TRBV12-4 with TRBJ1-2, with D hard to call. This CDR3 is built from 13 residues. V was clipped by 5 bases and J by 7 bases, with 14 bases between them. DNA of the CDR3: TGTGCCAGCAGTCCCCGAGAGGGTTTTGGCTACACCTTC. Translating gives CASSPREGFGYTF.

The chain's CDR3 is CASSLTGPTYEQYF. The CDR3 region has the DNA TGCGCCAGCAGCCTCACAGGTCCCACCTACGAGCAGTACTTC. The gene calls are TRBV5-1 and TRBJ2-7, with D maybe TRBD1 (5 bases). V lost 4 bases and J lost 2, with 13 bases in between. CDR1 and CDR2 (germline): SGHRS, YFSETQ. The CDR3 runs to 14 residues.

The J gene is TRBJ1-5, the V gene TRBV2, with 7 nucleotides matching TRBD1. V trimming: 8 bases; J trimming: 3 bases; junction bases outside the gene matches: 10. From germline, CDR1 is SNHLY and CDR2 FYNNEI. This CDR3 is 15 amino acids long. CDR3 amino acids: CASGGGPANNQPQHF. DNA for the CDR3: TGTGCCAGCGGAGGGGGCCCCGCTAACAATCAGCCCCAGCATTTT.

The chain joins TRBV2 to TRBJ1-4; 7 nucleotides align to TRBD1. Looked up from germline, CDR1 is SNHLY and CDR2 is FYNNEI. CDR3 length equals 14 residues. After removal of 5 bases from V and 4 bases from J, the junction contained 4 bases not matched to a gene. For the CDR3, the DNA is TGTGCCAGCAGTTCGGCAGGGGGTAATGAAAAACTGTTTTTT. Its translation is CASSSAGGNEKLFF.

The genes are TRBV14 and TRBJ2-1; D gene ambiguous. The germline V and J ends were trimmed by 3 bases and 9 bases, with 6 bases remaining between them. The CDR3 is 11 amino acids. Germline CDR1 is SGHDN and CDR2 is FVKESK. CDR3 protein: CASSHLSEQFF. The CDR3 region has the DNA TGTGCCAGCAGCCATTTGAGTGAGCAGTTCTTC. The full variable domain, its missing parts supplied by reference TRBV14 and TRBJ2-1, is EAGVTQFPSHSVIEKGQTVTLRCDPISGHDNLYWYRRVMGKEIKFLLHFVKESKQDESGMPNNRFLAERTGGTYSTLKVQPAELEDSGVYFCASSHLSEQFFGPGTRLTVL.

The gene calls are TRBV25-1 and TRBJ2-7, with 7 bases that match TRBD1. The CDR3 is made up of 14 amino acids. Germline V lookup: CDR1 MGHDK, CDR2 SYGVNS. V gave up 5 bases and J gave up 5 bases; unmatched junction bases: 9. CDR3 coding DNA: TGTGCCAGCAGTAGGCCAGGGGGTCGGGACGAGCAGTACTTC. Translation: CASSRPGGRDEQYF.